The next 21 T cell receptor beta chains were all read from a single sample in a study of blood T cells in healthy people across ages. Together with a sample-barcoded 5' primer, a J-beta primer mix was included in a second PCR lasting roughly 6 to 12 cycles. TCRdb independently ran MiXCR on the 5' RACE reads; one entry per CDR3 protein. The table has about 1.4 million distinct CDR3 sequences, approximately 60% seen once. The sequenced material came from blood. The receptors originated from a man younger than 35 in good health.

The chain recombines TRBV20-1 with TRBJ2-1, with 7 bases fitting TRBD2. J gave up 9 bases and V 2 bases, and 19 bases lay outside the gene matches. This CDR3 comprises 17 residues. CDR1 and CDR2 from the germline V gene are DFQATT and SNEGSKA (reference sequence). This CDR3 is CSARRPSRRESPFEQFF. For the CDR3, the DNA is TGCAGTGCTAGACGCCCCTCGCGGCGGGAGAGCCCATTTGAGCAGTTCTTC.

The CDR3 bases are TGCGCCAGCAGCCTCTATTTTAGACTAGCGGGGGGGTACCAAGAGACCCAGTACTTC. This translates into CASSLYFRLAGGYQETQYF. This chain connects TRBV4-3 to TRBJ2-5; TRBD2 aligns across 14 bases. The CDR3 extends over 19 amino acids. Germline CDR1 and CDR2: LGHNA and YSLEER. Trimming removed 4 bases from V and 0 bases from J; junction bases left unmatched: 10.

J is TRBJ2-7 and V is TRBV6-4; maybe TRBD2 (5 bases). CDR1 is MRHNA and CDR2 is SNTAGT in the germline V gene. The CDR3 length is 14 residues. V was pared by 2 bases and J by 5 bases, with 13 bases between. The CDR3: CASSDDPSGNEQYF. DNA for the CDR3: TGTGCCAGCAGTGACGACCCCTCGGGGAACGAGCAGTACTTC.

V and J are TRBV11-2 and TRBJ2-1; unclear D gene. The length of the CDR3 is 13 residues. The V end was cut by 4 bases, the J end by 3 bases, with 7 bases between. The germline CDR1 and CDR2 sequences are SGHAT and FQNNGV. The CDR3 coding sequence is TGTGCCAGCAGCTCCATTCACTACAATGAGCAGTTCTTC. It is translated as CASSSIHYNEQFF.

The chain couples TRBV7-6 to TRBJ2-3, with TRBD1 matching 8 bases. Per germline, CDR1 SGHVS and CDR2 FNYEAQ. Unmatched junction bases numbered 8, after V lost 4 bases and J lost 2 bases. This CDR3 contains 16 residues. This chain's CDR3 is CASSSGQDYYTDTQYF. CDR3 sequence (DNA): TGTGCCAGCAGCTCGGGACAGGATTATTACACAGATACGCAGTATTTT.

The V and J genes are TRBV20-1 and TRBJ1-6, with 11 bases fitting TRBD1. The V gene end was trimmed by 5 bases and the J gene end by 7 bases; junction bases not matched to a gene: 4. Germline V lookup: CDR1 DFQATT, CDR2 SNEGSKA (reference sequence). The CDR3 is 14 residues long. The CDR3 loop reads CSAGQGAENSPLHF. CDR3 DNA sequence: TGCAGTGCTGGACAGGGGGCAGAGAATTCACCCCTCCACTTT.

V usage is TRBV2 and J usage is TRBJ2-1, with D uncertain. The CDR3 has 14 amino acids. V was pared by 3 bases and J by 8 bases, with 14 bases between. The germline V gene has CDR1 SNHLY and CDR2 FYNNEI. The CDR3 region is CASSDDETNHEQFF. The DNA of the CDR3 is TGTGCCAGCAGTGACGATGAGACCAACCATGAGCAGTTCTTC.

The chain couples TRBV6-2 or TRBV6-3 to TRBJ2-3; D is unclear. The CDR3 loop spans 19 amino acids. Between the trimmed V and J ends, which lost 0 bases and 0 bases, there was a span of 19 bases. Germline V gives CDR1 MNHEY, CDR2 SVGEGT. CDR3 sequence (DNA): TGTGCCAGCAGTTACTCTCGTTTGGTTGCGAGGAAGAGCACAGATACGCAGTATTTT. It translates to CASSYSRLVARKSTDTQYF.

The chain is built from TRBV6-5 and TRBJ1-5; the D gene is possibly TRBD1 (5 bases). The length of the CDR3 is 19 residues. V lost 0 bases, J lost 0 bases, and 18 bases lay in between. Per germline, CDR1 MNHEY and CDR2 SVGAGI. Here the CDR3 reads CASSYSGGRGYSSNQPQHF. The DNA for the CDR3 is TGTGCCAGCAGTTACTCTGGGGGGAGAGGGTATAGTAGCAATCAGCCCCAGCATTTT.

In nucleotides, the CDR3 is TGTGCCAGCCCGAGGGTTGTCCTCGCTGAAGCTTTCTTT. It specifies CASPRVVLAEAFF. The chain couples TRBV12-3 or TRBV12-4 to TRBJ1-1; D remains unclear. This CDR3 comprises 13 residues. Trimming stripped 8 bases from V and 6 bases from J, with 16 bases between.

This chain connects TRBV29-1 to TRBJ2-7; D is ambiguous. Trimming took off 1 base at V and 6 bases at J, with 19 bases between the two ends. Germline CDR1 is SQVTM and CDR2 is ANQGSEA. The CDR3 consists of 15 residues. In nucleotides, the CDR3 is TGCAGCGTTGAAGGGCGGACGGGTCTGGTGGGCGAGCAGTACTTC. Protein: CSVEGRTGLVGEQYF.

The chain recombines TRBV6-2 or TRBV6-3 with TRBJ2-7; 7 bases line up with TRBD1. The CDR3 length is 14 residues. With V trimmed by 2 bases and J by 2 bases, 3 bases remained unmatched. CDR1 and CDR2 from the germline V gene are MNHEY and SVGEGT. CDR3 coding DNA: TGTGCCAGCAGTTACGGACAGGCGACCTACGAGCAGTACTTC. Amino acid sequence: CASSYGQATYEQYF.

This chain connects TRBV25-1 to TRBJ1-2; the D is unclear. Trimming shortened V by 3 bases and J by 5 bases, and 13 bases separated the two germline ends. The CDR3 is 14 amino acids. CDR1 is MGHDK and CDR2 is SYGVNS in the germline V gene. The CDR3 spells CASSDASRNYGYTF. The DNA for the CDR3 is TGTGCCAGCAGTGATGCGTCCAGGAATTATGGCTACACCTTC.

As regards this clonotype: At one end, the junction sequence differs from germline, possibly due to a read error. This rearrangement joins TRBV13 to TRBJ1-4, with 8 bases lining up with TRBD1. CDR1 is PRHDT, CDR2 FYEKMQ, per germline (reference sequence). The length of the CDR3 is 14 residues. CDR3 amino acids: CASSIGQGVEKLFF. DNA for the CDR3: TGTGCCAGCAGCATAGGACAGGGCGTGGAAAAACTGTTTTTT.

This chain joins TRBV6-6 and TRBJ1-2, with D unclear. The CDR3 has 11 amino acids. V lost 7 bases to trimming and J lost 9 bases, with 12 bases between them. Germline-derived CDR1 and CDR2 are MNHNY and SVGAGI (reference sequence). The CDR3 region has the DNA TGTGCCAGCACCCCGTCTAGCCGCTACACCTTC. Amino acids: CASTPSSRYTF.

This clonotype has only a few counts. This chain connects TRBV4-1 to TRBJ2-1; D could derive from TRBD1 or TRBD2 (5 bases each). The CDR3 loop spans 15 amino acids. Germline CDR1 reads MGHRA; CDR2 reads YSYEKL. The V end lost 4 bases, the J end lost 8 bases, and 18 bases lay between the germline ends. The CDR3 coding sequence is TGCGCCAGCAGCCCCTGGGGGTCCCAGGTATATGAGCAGTTCTTC. Amino acids: CASSPWGSQVYEQFF.

The chain links TRBV20-1 to TRBJ2-1, with 9 bases aligning to TRBD2. The ends lost 6 bases at V and 0 bases at J; junction bases unmatched: 6. Germline lookup yields CDR1 DFQATT and CDR2 SNEGSKA (reference sequence). The CDR3 extends over 15 amino acids. CDR3 amino acids: CSAHSSGSSYNEQFF. The CDR3 DNA reads TGCAGTGCCCATAGTAGCGGGAGCTCCTACAATGAGCAGTTCTTC.

The chain is built from TRBV2 and TRBJ2-4, with D possibly called TRBD1 or TRBD2 (6 bases each). The V end was cut by 10 bases, the J end by 0 bases, with 16 bases between. Germline V gene lookup returns CDR1 SNHLY and CDR2 FYNNEI. The CDR3 covers 15 residues. The CDR3 DNA is TGTGCCATCCAAACAGAGGGGGGAGCCAAAAACATTCAGTACTTC. It encodes CAIQTEGGAKNIQYF.

DNA of the CDR3: TGTGCCAGCAGTTACGCCGGGACAGGGTATGAGGAGCAGTACTTC. Amino acid sequence: CASSYAGTGYEEQYF. The chain joins TRBV6-5 to TRBJ2-7; TRBD1 matches at 9 bases. The V gene end was trimmed by 2 bases and the J gene end by 7 bases; junction bases not matched to a gene: 9. Germline V gene data show CDR1 as MNHEY and CDR2 as SVGAGI. The CDR3 contains 15 residues.

This clonotype was counted only a few times. The chain carries TRBV20-1 and TRBJ2-3; 12 nucleotides agree with TRBD2. The CDR3 is 13 residues long. Per the germline V gene, CDR1 is DFQATT and CDR2 is SNEGSKA (reference sequence). The junction had 0 bases not matched to a gene; V was cut back by 7 bases and J by 1 base. CDR3 region: CSGLAGGTDTQYF. The DNA for the CDR3 is TGCAGTGGACTAGCGGGAGGCACAGATACGCAGTATTTT.

The chain links TRBV20-1 to TRBJ1-2, with D hard to call. Germline CDR1 DFQATT, CDR2 SNEGSKA (reference sequence). The CDR3 is 13 residues long. V gave up 0 bases and J gave up 5 bases, with 10 bases separating them. CDR3 DNA sequence: TGCAGTGCTAGAGAGGGAGAGAGATATGGCTACACCTTC. Encoded protein: CSAREGERYGYTF.